This T cell receptor (beta chain) was documented in a study of cytomegalovirus exposure and HLA in healthy donors. Trimming cost V 0 bases and J 0 bases, with 11 bases left between them. CDR1 SGHTA and CDR2 FQGNSA come from the germline V gene. This CDR3 is 16 amino acids long. The study, taken as a whole, reports: The authors excluded some V segments, including TRBV6-2 and TRBV6-3, as indistinguishable. Researchers had no immune exposure information except CMV serostatus available.

The primer mix had 60 Vbeta and 13 Jbeta primers. Method: immunoSEQ multiplex PCR; TCRdb's copy keeps in-frame clones and lacks some. The profile shows a few hundred thousand clones, around 80% of them singletons. For this clone: Its antigen is unidentified.

V usage is TRBV7-2 and J usage is TRBJ1-2, with D perhaps matching TRBD1 (6 bases). The sample consisted of PBMCs. This clonotype was sampled from a girl aged 2-10 years in good health and CMV-seronegative. Here the CDR3 reads CASSLATDRPNYGYTF. CDR3 in DNA: TGTGCCAGCAGCTTAGCAACCGACAGGCCTAACTATGGCTACACCTTC. Filled out from reference TRBV7-2 and TRBJ1-2, the complete variable domain reads GAGVSQSPSNKVTEKGKDVELRCDPISGHTALYWYRQSLGQGLEFLIYFQGNSAPDKSGLPSDRFSAERTGGSVSTLTIQRTQQEDSAVYLCASSLATDRPNYGYTFGSGTRLTVV.